This TCR beta chain stems from a study of cytomegalovirus exposure and HLA in healthy donors (dated by TCRdb to between 2016 and 2019). Background on the whole study: In an earlier analysis of roughly 500 of the donors, about 270 Gb of sequence data and 117 million unique TCR beta sequences from 150 million to 200 million T cells were reported. Around 320 gigabases of sequencing data and 70 million to 100 million unique TCR sequences were included in an early release covering several hundred HLA-typed donors. Among the approximately 420 genotyped donors, more than 70% belonged to the genetic ancestry cluster associated with self-reported Caucasian donors. The aim of the study was to test whether cataloging public T cell receptors could identify signatures of past pathogen exposure. The study used immunosequencing to profile the T cell repertoires of 666 subjects and linked those repertoires to cytomegalovirus serostatus. A separate validation cohort of over a hundred different subjects was used in addition to the 666-subject first cohort. High-throughput TCR immunosequencing, statistical association of individual TCRs with disease status, and machine learning were combined to predict cytomegalovirus infection status. In a later analysis, previously published TCR beta repertoires from fewer than 750 donors were re-analyzed and high-resolution HLA genotyping was added so that TCR occurrence patterns could be studied. Rather than using new phenotypic data, the later analysis identified candidate immune exposures from TCR beta sequences and from how often those sequences occurred across donors. An earlier analysis of approximately 630 of the donors applied high-throughput TCR beta sequencing to assess whether each TCR beta V gene segment acted as functional or pseudogenic. Donor age, sex, ethnicity and CMV serostatus were collected together with the repertoire data. A later genetic analysis used genome-wide SNP genotypes for about 65% of the roughly 670 donors, treating that subset as a discovery cohort. Every discovery cohort repertoire had been produced on one sequencing platform. HLA typing included class I and class II loci at four-digit resolution. Typing coverage differed by locus: A, B, C, DRB1 and DQB1 were typed in roughly 620-640 donors, DQA1 in 500 to 550, DPA1 in 600 to 610, and DPB1 in just under 490. A few DR-DQ haplotypes were handled as single units for association and clustering because linkage in the cohort was strong. Among 300 to 500 genotyped donors of the cohort, an average of approximately 220,000 unique TCR beta nucleotide sequences was sequenced per donor, of which 15% to 20% were non-productive.

The cohort was made up of roughly 670 healthy bone marrow donors. At the time of sampling, every cohort member was nominally healthy, though immune exposures that went unrecorded were likely present. The donor was CMV seronegative and was included in the group of over 300 seronegative cohort members. Every donor gave a peripheral blood sample, and the peripheral blood mononuclear cells from that sample were used for TCR beta sequencing. The Qiagen DNeasy Blood Extraction Kit was used to extract genomic DNA from the blood cell samples. To note about this clone: It lacks a known antigen. No base-level quality is on record; no much larger clone is a single base apart.

Library generation was performed with the immunoSEQ multiplex PCR assay. A mixture of 60 forward primers for TCR Vbeta segments and 13 reverse primers for TCR Jbeta segments was used in the multiplex PCR. A multiplex PCR assay on genomic DNA amplified the CDR3 region of rearranged TCR beta genes. On the Illumina HiSeq System, the amplified TCR beta libraries were sequenced as 87-base-pair reads. The authors processed their data as follows. In a later analysis, approximately 74 million unique TCR beta chains were counted across the 650 to 750 repertoires, and roughly 10 million of these chains were shared by at least two donors. Raw reads were error-corrected and collapsed into unique sequences with a nearest-neighbor algorithm that merged closely related sequences to remove PCR and sequencing errors. V, D and J gene segments were assigned by aligning CDR3 sequences to IMGT reference sequences. For a sequence to be retained, a match of at least six nucleotides to both a V gene segment and a J gene segment was required. Rearrangements were called productive when the CDR3 lacked stop codons and stayed in frame with V and J; all others were non-productive. CDR3 was defined by IMGT convention, running from the second conserved V-encoded cysteine to the conserved J-encoded phenylalanine. In an earlier analysis of just under 600 of the donors, sequences lacking an unambiguous match to a single V gene segment were excluded. An earlier analysis of around 600 of the donors classified V segments as functional when productive rearrangements were above 56.7% and as segregating when the standard deviation between donors was above 5%. A statistical classification framework was built for diagnosing cytomegalovirus status from the catalog of TCR beta chain sequences. In a later analysis, V and J genes were assigned by comparing TCR nucleotide sequences against IMGT/GENE-DB human TR gene sequences. The TCRdist pipeline was used in a later analysis to assign CDR3 sequences and most-parsimonious VDJ recombination scenarios. In a later analysis, each TCR beta chain was defined by its CDR3 amino acid sequence together with its V-gene family, and reads without a unique V-gene family were excluded. A later analysis removed roughly 590 highly shared, low-generation-probability nucleotide sequences to deal with suspected cross-contamination and a sequencing artifact. In a later analysis, a clonal expansion index was calculated for each public chain from normalized within-repertoire ranks of inferred template counts. A later analysis computed generation probabilities with a VDJ recombination model fitted to out-of-frame rearrangements, and checked the results against IGoR. In a later analysis, TCR-TCR, TCR-HLA and TCR-CMV co-occurrence was scored with hypergeometric tests, and a repertoire-size bias correction was applied to TCR pairs. To estimate false discovery rates, a later analysis permuted the HLA or CMV assignments 20 times. In a later analysis, co-occurring TCRs were grouped with DBSCAN, and TCRdist sequence similarity was added when clustering was performed within HLA-allele-positive subsets. Repertoires with fewer than 30,000 or more than 120,000 public chains were left out of co-occurrence clustering, as were about 5 repertoires with anomalous nucleotide sharing. TCRdb limited this immuneACCESS table to in-frame rearrangements with V and J called. A share of clones is missing; checked studies link under half to unresolved V genes, and the rest is unexplained. That table gives V, J and clone size, and the DNA gave D and trimming. The sample table holds about 150,000 clones, of which roughly four fifths were seen once. 3% to 3.5% of the sample is held by the ten biggest clonotypes.

The germline V gene supplies CDR1 MNHEY and CDR2 SVGAGI. V drops 2 bases and J drops 6 bases, leaving 11 bases in between. Counted from cysteine to phenylalanine, this CDR3 has 13 amino acids. The CDR3 DNA has 39 bases and is translated from base 1. Overall study results and their limits: About 17 rarely observed V segments, including chromosome 9 orphons, were excluded from the earlier analysis of several hundred of the donors because counts were too low. Linkage disequilibrium might explain the correlated functional status among segregating V segments, but an unknown experimental factor could not be ruled out. A later genetic analysis associated a missense DCLRE1C variant with V-gene and J-gene trimming of TCR beta chains, and an independent cohort replicated the association. Immune exposure information for the cohort was limited to CMV serostatus. In a later genetic analysis, fewer N-insertions in productive TCRs were reported among donors in an Asian-associated ancestry cluster than the roughly 700-donor mean. The cohort was sequenced for TCR beta chains only, and without alpha or paired-chain data the features that could be detected were limited. Some IMGT-functional V segments, including TRBV6-2 and TRBV6-3, could not be told apart with the 87-base-pair reads, so those segments were excluded. Across donors, most TCR sequences were observed very rarely, whereas some public TCRs were present in many individuals. The study listed approximately 150 TCR beta chains as associated with cytomegalovirus. Specific HLA alleles were associated with some 15,000 TCR beta sequences at a false discovery rate of 0.05 in a later analysis. An earlier analysis of roughly 570 of the donors showed that most TCR beta V segments appeared in productive rearrangements either about 87% or about 30% of the time, which broadly matched IMGT annotations. The presence/absence analyses assumed that sequencing depth was roughly uniform across donors, and that assumption may not be true. According to a later analysis, TCR association rates differed among HLA loci, with DRB1 alleles showing the most associated TCRs and HLA-C alleles showing the fewest. A later analysis reported that several top co-occurrence clusters appeared linked to parvovirus B19, influenza, CMV and Epstein-Barr virus. The authors suggested that the approach could potentially be generalized to other disease states and immunological phenotypes. In both the original and validation cohorts, the classifier was reported to diagnose cytomegalovirus status with high specificity and sensitivity. A later analysis found that HLA-associated TCR beta chains were more clonally expanded and had lower generation probabilities than equally common non-associated chains. A few of the identified cytomegalovirus-associated TCR beta chains were confirmed in vitro to be specific for cytomegalovirus antigens. In a later analysis, most CMV-associated TCR beta chains were found to appear HLA-restricted, with HLA associations seemingly driven largely by CMV exposure. Because HLA typing was unavailable for some donors at each locus, only the typed subset was used in association tests. Assigning TCR associations to individual alleles was difficult when HLA alleles, especially DR and DQ, strongly co-occurred. A cluster of highly shared sequence variants was judged likely to represent a technical artifact of the sequencing pipeline. A further reported finding was that TCR beta sequences accurately predicted the HLA-A and HLA-B alleles for most subjects in the first cohort.

The sequence links TRBV6-5 to TRBJ2-7; the D gene lacks a confident call. The sample comprised PBMCs. The receptor was derived from a male donor in good health and CMV-seronegative. The CDR3 reads CASSYGQIGEQYF. The DNA is as follows: TGTGCCAGCAGTTACGGGCAGATCGGCGAGCAGTACTTC.